This TCR beta chain is from a study of neurological immune-mediated disorders. Study-wide points: None of the CDR3 amino acid sequences of expanded clones were shared across subjects, and this suggested private repertoires in all groups. Levels of TCR clonal expansion peaked in HTLV-1-associated myelopathy and reached their lowest in multiple sclerosis, under those of healthy controls.

The authors produced cDNA by 5'RACE using 10-nucleotide random UMIs. TCRdb independently ran MiXCR on the 5' RACE reads; one entry per CDR3 protein. The table has about 44,000 distinct CDR3 sequences, about 6.3% seen once; the top ten hold 0.57%. This clonotype was seen many times. The target antigen is unknown. V lost 6 bases and J 13 bases, leaving 13 bases between the germline ends. Germline CDR1 is MNHEY and CDR2 is SMNVEV (reference sequence). There are 11 residues in the CDR3. The cells used in sorted libraries, CD4+ or CD8+ T cells, numbered about a million. The V and J genes are TRBV27 and TRBJ2-1, with unresolved D. Source material: CD4+ T cells from blood. The sequence was collected from a woman aged 40 to 50 in good health. In DNA, the CDR3 is TGTGCCAGCAGAAAAGGCCCTGGTCAGTTCTTC. Translating gives CASRKGPGQFF.